This TCR beta chain stems from a study of T cell repertoires in cytomegalovirus infection (dated by TCRdb to about 2019). Regarding the complete study: Donor HLA type was relevant to the analysis, as public TCR beta signatures indicated carriage of CMV infection together with the matching HLA type.

What the research found in general, with its limitations: The ex vivo response was dominated by HLA-C-restricted CMV-specific TCR beta clonotypes, which also provided the single most frequent clonotype in two of eight donors. Cumulative frequency of public TCR beta family members discriminated carriers of CMV infection plus the relevant HLA type in this cohort and an independent approximately 350-donor cohort.

Note on this clonotype: The target of this receptor is not known. Qualities for individual bases were not recorded, and no much larger clone is one base off.

From its cysteine to its phenylalanine, the CDR3 spans 14 amino acids. Of the read, only the CDR3 DNA is kept; its 42 bases are in frame from base 1. Based on the germline V gene, the CDR1 and CDR2 sequences are MNHNS and SASEGT. V sheds 4 bases and J sheds 2 bases, leaving 12 bases between their ends. The instrument given in TCRdb is Illumina HiSeq 1500. TCRdb trimmed public reads at Q25 via fastp, called clones via MiXCR and kept in-frame beta chains. Duplicate CDR3 protein sequences are folded into a single record with the most common DNA and genes. This sample comprises about 180,000 distinct CDR3 sequences, over 13% of them detected only once. The ten most abundant clones make up 25% to 30% of the sample.

This TCR came from a human donor in good health (CMV status not recorded). Some clones in this sample may be carry-over from other donors' samples. The V gene is TRBV6-1 and the J gene is TRBJ2-7; the D gene is possibly TRBD2, with 6 bases matching. Sequences were obtained from PBMCs. The CDR3 sequence is CASSVGDFTYEQYF. DNA sequence: TGTGCCAGCAGTGTAGGGGACTTCACCTACGAGCAGTACTTC.